Listed below are T cell receptor beta chains from one sample, sequenced in a study of blood T cell repertoires in COVID-19. Repertoires were generated with immunoSEQ multiplex PCR, while TCRdb's copy carries only in-frame clones and drops some. Seen here are some 210,000 clones, about 87% observed once, and the top ten hold over 9%. The sample consisted of PBMCs or T cells enriched from blood (not recorded which). The receptors originated from a man in his late teens or twenties with acute COVID-19. Both conserved end residues are trimmed from each CDR3. Clone size is shown for a subset of rows, as once, few, many or a class of expanded clone.

TRBV11-2	.	TRBJ1-4	ASSPRGQRAEKLF
TRBV7-9	.	TRBJ1-1	ASSSDRGRNTEAF
TRBV28	.	TRBJ2-3	ASSLGLDTQY
TRBV28	.	TRBJ2-7	ASSWGLLGGSYEQY
TRBV19	.	TRBJ2-2	ASSGTGGSSGELF
TRBV19	.	TRBJ1-3	ASQDRGSGNTIY
TRBV9	.	TRBJ2-1	ASSVGAGGPINEQF
TRBV14	.	TRBJ2-2	ASSQGQGRTGELF
TRBV5-1	.	TRBJ2-3	ASSPFSGSFTDTQY
TRBV19	.	TRBJ2-3	ASSWRESDTQY
TRBV4-3	.	TRBJ1-1	ASSQEYGRALNTEAF
TRBV6-1	.	TRBJ1-3	ASSEALGGVGDTIY
TRBV28	.	TRBJ2-2	ASSAGGLGELF
TRBV27	.	TRBJ1-1	ASSPTGSHTEAF
TRBV10-1	.	TRBJ1-4	ASAPWAPQEEKLF
TRBV4-1	.	TRBJ1-6	ASSQEVNSPLH
TRBV28	once	TRBJ2-1	ASSFSAGRRNEQF
TRBV5-1	.	TRBJ2-5	ASSPIGTGGETQY
TRBV19	.	TRBJ2-2	ASSRDRNTGELF
TRBV28	.	TRBJ1-4	ATLQGNNEKLF
TRBV4-1	.	TRBJ2-1	ASSQGLAGVGEQF
TRBV19	.	TRBJ2-1	ASSIIQGKGYNEQF
TRBV10-3	once	TRBJ2-7	AIRDSPGDEQY
TRBV3-1/TRBV3-2	.	TRBJ2-2	ASTQQQGAYTGELF
TRBV15	.	TRBJ1-5	ATSGARVDSNQPQH
TRBV4-1	.	TRBJ1-2	ASSQVGTDGYT
TRBV7-6	.	TRBJ2-5	ASSSGTGGIETQY
TRBV21-1	.	TRBJ2-5	ASSRKGQGEGQETQY
TRBV18	.	TRBJ1-5	ASSPSRASNQPQH
TRBV19	.	TRBJ1-2	ASSIFQGTGTNYGYT